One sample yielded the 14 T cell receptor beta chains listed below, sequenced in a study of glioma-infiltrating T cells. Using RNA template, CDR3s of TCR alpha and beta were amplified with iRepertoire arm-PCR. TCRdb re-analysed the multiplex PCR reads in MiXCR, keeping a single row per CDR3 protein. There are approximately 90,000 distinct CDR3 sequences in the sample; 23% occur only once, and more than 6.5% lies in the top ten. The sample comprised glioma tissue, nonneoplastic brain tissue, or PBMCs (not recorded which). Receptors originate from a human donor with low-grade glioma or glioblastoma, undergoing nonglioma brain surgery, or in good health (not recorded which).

The CDR3 sequence is CASSLGAAVNEQFF. CDR3 DNA: TGTGCCAGCAGCTTAGGTGCTGCAGTCAATGAGCAGTTCTTC. This sequence joins TRBV7-9 and TRBJ2-1; D gene unclear. Germline V CDR1 and CDR2: SEHNR, FQNEAQ (reference sequence). V was shortened by 1 base and J by 6 bases, with 10 bases between the two germline ends. This CDR3 region has 14 residues.

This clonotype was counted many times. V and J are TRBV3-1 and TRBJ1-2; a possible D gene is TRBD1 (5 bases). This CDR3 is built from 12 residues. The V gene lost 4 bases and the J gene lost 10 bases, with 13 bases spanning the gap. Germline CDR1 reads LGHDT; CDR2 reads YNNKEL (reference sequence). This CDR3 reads CASSRRDFNYTF. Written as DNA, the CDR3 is TGTGCCAGCAGCCGACGGGACTTCAACTACACCTTC.

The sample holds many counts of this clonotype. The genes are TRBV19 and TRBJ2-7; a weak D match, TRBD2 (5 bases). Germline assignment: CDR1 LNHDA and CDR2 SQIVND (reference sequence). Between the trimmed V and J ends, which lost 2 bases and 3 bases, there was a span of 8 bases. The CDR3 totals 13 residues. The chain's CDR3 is CASSITGNYEQYF. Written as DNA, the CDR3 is TGTGCCAGTAGTATAACGGGGAACTACGAGCAGTACTTC.

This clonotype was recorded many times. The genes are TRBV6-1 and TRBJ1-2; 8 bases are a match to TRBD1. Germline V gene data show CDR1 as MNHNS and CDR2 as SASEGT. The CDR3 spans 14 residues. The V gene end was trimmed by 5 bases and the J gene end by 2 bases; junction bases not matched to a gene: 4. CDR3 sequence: CASSQGAGNYGYTF. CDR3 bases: TGTGCCAGCAGTCAGGGGGCAGGAAACTATGGCTACACCTTC.

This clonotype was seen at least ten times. The chain's CDR3 is CASSYSAGGAYNEQFF. CDR3 in DNA: TGTGCCAGCAGTTACTCGGCAGGAGGGGCCTACAATGAGCAGTTCTTC. The genes are TRBV6-6 and TRBJ2-1; D perhaps matches TRBD2 (6 bases). Trimming left V 0 bases short and J 2 bases short, with 11 bases between. The CDR3 loop spans 16 amino acids. Germline values: CDR1 MNHNY, CDR2 SVGAGI (reference sequence).

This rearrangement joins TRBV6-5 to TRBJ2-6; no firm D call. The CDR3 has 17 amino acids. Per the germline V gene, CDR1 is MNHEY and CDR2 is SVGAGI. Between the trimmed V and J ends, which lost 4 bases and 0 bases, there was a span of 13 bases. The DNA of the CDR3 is TGTGCCAGCAGTTTAAAAGGGATGAGCTCTGGGGCCAACGTCCTGACTTTC. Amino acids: CASSLKGMSSGANVLTF.

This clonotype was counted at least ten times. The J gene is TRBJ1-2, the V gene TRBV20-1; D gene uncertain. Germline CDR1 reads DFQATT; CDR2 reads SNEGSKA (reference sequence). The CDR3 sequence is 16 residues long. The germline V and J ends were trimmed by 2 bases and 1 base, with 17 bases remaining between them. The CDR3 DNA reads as TGCAGTGCTAGACAGCATCCGGGTGGCGTTAACTATGGCTACACCTTC. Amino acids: CSARQHPGGVNYGYTF.

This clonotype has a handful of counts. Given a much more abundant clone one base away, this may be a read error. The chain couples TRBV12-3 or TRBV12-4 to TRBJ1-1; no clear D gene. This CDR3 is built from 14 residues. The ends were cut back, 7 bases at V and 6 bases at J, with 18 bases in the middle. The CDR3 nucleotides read TGTGCCAGCACTCTCGAATCGGGCGTGGCTGAAGCTTTCTTT. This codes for CASTLESGVAEAFF.

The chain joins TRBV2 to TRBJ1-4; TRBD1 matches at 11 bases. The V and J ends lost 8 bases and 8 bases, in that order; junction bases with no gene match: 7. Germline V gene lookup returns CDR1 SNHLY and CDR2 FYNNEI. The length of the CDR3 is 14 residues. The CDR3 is CASGRDRGEEKLFF. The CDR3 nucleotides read TGTGCCAGCGGTCGGGACAGGGGGGAAGAAAAACTGTTTTTT.

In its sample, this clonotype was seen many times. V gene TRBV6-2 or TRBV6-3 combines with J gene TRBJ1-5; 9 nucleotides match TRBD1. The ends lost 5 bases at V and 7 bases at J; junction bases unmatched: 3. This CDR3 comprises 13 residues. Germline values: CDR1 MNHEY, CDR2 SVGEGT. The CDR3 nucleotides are TGTGCCAGCAGTCCACAGGGGGCCCAGCCCCAGCATTTT. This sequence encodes CASSPQGAQPQHF.

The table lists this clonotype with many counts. The CDR3: CSAGRTSDTQYF. The CDR3 DNA follows: TGCAGTGCTGGTCGGACTTCGGATACGCAGTATTTT. This chain uses TRBV20-1 with TRBJ2-3; the D gene is possibly TRBD2 (5 bases). Germline CDR1 is DFQATT and CDR2 is SNEGSKA (reference sequence). The V end lost 5 bases, the J end lost 6 bases, and 12 bases lay between the germline ends. The length of the CDR3 is 12 residues.

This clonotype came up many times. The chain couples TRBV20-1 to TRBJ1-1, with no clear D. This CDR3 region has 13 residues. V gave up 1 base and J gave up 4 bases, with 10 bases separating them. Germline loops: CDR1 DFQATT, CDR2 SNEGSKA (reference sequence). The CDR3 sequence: CSARAERGTEAFF. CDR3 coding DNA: TGCAGTGCTAGAGCAGAACGGGGCACTGAAGCTTTCTTT.

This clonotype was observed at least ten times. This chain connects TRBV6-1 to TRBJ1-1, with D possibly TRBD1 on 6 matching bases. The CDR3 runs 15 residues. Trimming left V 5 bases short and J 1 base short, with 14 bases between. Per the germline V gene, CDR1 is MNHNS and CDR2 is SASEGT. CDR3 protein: CASSFTGSSNTEAFF. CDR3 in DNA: TGTGCCAGCAGTTTCACAGGGTCGTCGAACACTGAAGCTTTCTTT.

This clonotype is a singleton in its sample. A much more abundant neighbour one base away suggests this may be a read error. Here the CDR3 DNA reads TGTGCCATCAGTGGCAGGGGCACTGAAGATTTCTTT. Protein: CAISGRGTEDFF. This chain links TRBV10-3 with TRBJ1-1, with D perhaps TRBD1 (6 bases). This CDR3 region has 12 residues. Per germline, CDR1 ENHRY and CDR2 SYGVKD.